This T cell receptor (beta chain) is from a study of T cells after yellow fever vaccination. Study background: Each low-cell-number fraction was prepared by means of SMART-Seq v4 Ultra Low Input. General study results and limits: Clonotypes found in both CD4 and CD8 compartments made up a small share. A large majority of primary-vaccination clones showed up again after the booster (just under 97% CD4, around 88% CD8). Researchers report a weaker secondary response that nonetheless peaked faster, day 5 versus 15.

In the case of this clonotype: Its antigen is undetermined.

Germline V CDR1 and CDR2: MDHEN, SYDVKM. Trimming removed 6 bases from V and 10 bases from J, with 18 bases in between. The CDR3 length is 13 residues. In TCRdb, the 5' RACE reads were re-called with MiXCR into one record per CDR3 protein. This sample carries about 220,000 distinct CDR3 sequences, about 7% of them seen once, and the ten largest clones take 0.85% to 1.2%. The clonotype was recovered from a man younger than 45 who received the YFV17D yellow fever vaccine. The V gene is TRBV28, the J gene TRBJ1-1; tentatively, D is TRBD1 (5 bases). The specimen was CD4+ T cells sorted from PBMCs, collected on the day of the yellow fever booster vaccination. CDR3 in amino acids: CASRTGSTRRAFF. The CDR3, as DNA: TGTGCCAGCAGAACAGGTTCAACCAGACGAGCTTTCTTT.